A single sample gave rise to the 24 T cell receptor beta chains below, sequenced in a study of blood T cells in healthy people across ages. Using a J-beta primer mix together with a sample-barcoded 5' primer, a second PCR was run for about 6 to 11 cycles. In TCRdb, the 5' RACE reads were re-called with MiXCR into one record per CDR3 protein. This sample carries about 730,000 distinct CDR3 sequences, more than 40% of them seen once, and the ten largest clones take about 20%. Sequencing was carried out using blood. The source is a woman aged 60-75 years in good health.

A word on this clonotype: The junction departs from germline at one end; a sequencing error may be responsible. The chain has TRBV27 and TRBJ1-2; D not certain. This CDR3 is built from 12 residues. Germline V gene lookup returns CDR1 MNHEY and CDR2 SMNVEV (reference sequence). The CDR3 nucleotides are TGTACCAGCAGTTTATACGGGGAGGGCTACACCTTC. This encodes CTSSLYGEGYTF.

Concerning this clonotype: This could be a read error, since a much larger clone is one nucleotide away. The genes are TRBV7-3 and TRBJ2-7, with 7 bases identical to TRBD2. CDR3 size: 14 residues. The germline CDR1 and CDR2 sequences are SGHTA and FQGTGA. Trimming removed 5 bases from V and 2 bases from J; junction bases left unmatched: 6. CDR3 sequence: CASSPSGTTYEQYF. CDR3 in DNA: TGTGCCAGCAGCCCAAGCGGGACGACCTACGAGCAGTACTTC.

The chain employs TRBV7-8 and TRBJ1-6, with a weak D call TRBD1 (5 bases). The V gene's germline CDR1 is SGHVS and CDR2 FQNEAQ. The CDR3 contains 15 residues. The V gene lost 3 bases and the J gene lost 10 bases, with 16 bases spanning the gap. CDR3 in amino acids: CASSFTQDRRSPLHF. CDR3 bases: TGTGCCAGCAGCTTCACTCAAGACAGACGGTCACCCCTCCACTTT. Supplemented by reference TRBV7-8 and TRBJ1-6, the full variable domain reads GAGVSQSPRYKVAKRGQDVALRCDPISGHVSLFWYQQALGQGPEFLTYFQNEAQLDKSGLPSDRFFAERPEGSVSTLKIQRTQQEDSAVYLCASSFTQDRRSPLHFGNGTRLTVT.

This clonotype occurred many times. V gene TRBV20-1 combines with J gene TRBJ2-1, with 11 bases fitting TRBD2. The CDR3 is 16 residues long. Looked up from germline, CDR1 is DFQATT and CDR2 is SNEGSKA (reference sequence). V shed 2 bases and J 9 bases; nucleotides not matched to a gene: 12. CDR3 sequence reads: CSARSPTLAGEGEQFF. CDR3 sequence (DNA): TGCAGTGCTAGATCCCCCACACTAGCGGGAGAGGGTGAGCAGTTCTTC.

The V gene is TRBV7-3, the J gene TRBJ2-1; 14 nucleotides line up with TRBD2. The CDR3 spans 18 residues. The V and J ends lost 5 bases and 3 bases, in that order; junction bases with no gene match: 9. The germline gives CDR1 SGHTA, CDR2 FQGTGA. The CDR3 loop reads CASSPQWTSGRFYNEQFF. CDR3 nucleotides: TGTGCCAGCAGCCCCCAATGGACTAGCGGGAGGTTCTACAATGAGCAGTTCTTC.

This clonotype was counted at least ten times. The chain has TRBV10-2 and TRBJ2-7; D uncertain. V was trimmed by 4 bases and J by 0 bases, leaving 10 bases between them. This CDR3 has 14 residues. Germline V CDR1 and CDR2: WSHSY, SAAADI. The CDR3 loop is CASSGRRSSYEQYF. Written as DNA, the CDR3 is TGCGCCAGCAGTGGGCGAAGGAGCTCCTACGAGCAGTACTTC.

V usage is TRBV3-1 and J usage is TRBJ2-1; 9 nucleotides line up with TRBD1. This CDR3 is 15 amino acids long. The ends lost 2 bases at V and 9 bases at J; junction bases unmatched: 8. Germline CDR1 and CDR2: LGHDT and YNNKEL (reference sequence). Here the CDR3 DNA reads TGTGCCAGCAGCCAACATGCGGACAGGGGCCGTGAGCAGTTCTTC. The encoded protein is CASSQHADRGREQFF.

A few counts support this clonotype. Here the CDR3 DNA reads TGCGCCAGCAGTGAGTCGATTAGCCTAGCGTACAAAGATACGCAGTATTTT. Its protein product is CASSESISLAYKDTQYF. The chain recombines TRBV10-1 with TRBJ2-3, with D possibly TRBD2 on 6 matching bases. Germline CDR1 reads WNHNN; CDR2 reads SYGVQD (reference sequence). The CDR3 runs 17 residues. V dropped 0 bases and J dropped 5 bases, with 18 bases sitting between them.

The rearrangement joins TRBV28 to TRBJ2-7, with TRBD1 identical over 7 bases. The CDR3 contains 15 residues. Germline loops: CDR1 MDHEN, CDR2 SYDVKM. Trimming took 7 bases from V and 6 from J; bases not matched to a gene: 15. The DNA of the CDR3 is TGTGCCAGCAACCCAGGGGACAGCAAGTCTCCCGAGCAGTACTTC. This sequence encodes CASNPGDSKSPEQYF.

There are a few counts of this clonotype. The CDR3 DNA follows: TGCGCCAGCAGCTTGGAAGGTCGGCGGAGCTCTGGAAACACCATATATTTT. This encodes CASSLEGRRSSGNTIYF. The chain uses TRBV5-1 and TRBJ1-3; no firm D call. Trimming cost V 0 bases and J 0 bases, with 13 bases left between them. The germline V gene encodes CDR1 SGHRS and CDR2 YFSETQ. The CDR3 is made up of 17 amino acids.

The chain recombines TRBV28 with TRBJ2-3, with a weak D call TRBD2 (6 bases). Trimming cost V 5 bases and J 4 bases, with 16 bases left between them. In germline, CDR1 is MDHEN, CDR2 SYDVKM. The CDR3 totals 15 residues. CDR3: CASSPPGGNSDTQYF. The CDR3 coding sequence is TGTGCCAGCAGTCCCCCGGGCGGGAATTCAGATACGCAGTATTTT.

The table lists this clonotype with many counts. The chain uses TRBV7-2 and TRBJ2-3; a possible D gene is TRBD2 (5 bases). In germline, CDR1 is SGHTA, CDR2 FQGNSA. V was shortened by 5 bases and J by 6 bases, with 12 bases between the two germline ends. This CDR3 is 13 amino acids long. The CDR3 DNA is TGTGCCAGCAGCACCTGGTCGGGGGATACGCAGTATTTT. It translates to CASSTWSGDTQYF.

This chain connects TRBV6-4 to TRBJ2-1; 8 positions match TRBD2. This CDR3 spans 14 amino acids. CDR1 and CDR2 from the germline V gene are MRHNA and SNTAGT. V was clipped by 9 bases and J by 2 bases; unmatched bases: 6. This CDR3 is CARSTSGPYNEQFF. The CDR3, as DNA: TGTGCCAGGAGCACTAGCGGACCCTACAATGAGCAGTTCTTC.

The count of this clonotype is one. A much larger clone lies one base from this, so it may be a read error. CDR3 bases: TGTGCCAGCAGCGTAGATTCCGGCCTAGTGGGGGCCGGGGAGCAGTTCTTC. As protein: CASSVDSGLVGAGEQFF. This chain links TRBV9 with TRBJ2-1; perhaps TRBD1 as D (6 bases). V was pared by 0 bases and J by 10 bases, with 23 bases between. The V gene's germline CDR1 is SGDLS and CDR2 YYNGEE. The CDR3 consists of 17 residues. The whole variable domain, filled in from reference TRBV9 and TRBJ2-1, reads DSGVTQTPKHLITATGQRVTLRCSPRSGDLSVYWYQQSLDQGLQFLIQYYNGEERAKGNILERFSAQQFPDLHSELNLSSLELGDSALYFCASSVDSGLVGAGEQFFGPGTRLTVL.

The rearrangement uses TRBV3-1 and TRBJ2-1; TRBD2 matches at 8 bases. V trimming: 1 base; J trimming: 0 bases; junction bases outside the gene matches: 5. Germline V gene sequence: CDR1 LGHDT, CDR2 YNNKEL (reference sequence). The CDR3 totals 17 residues. CDR3 in DNA: TGTGCCAGCAGCCAAGGCACTAGCGGCTACTCCTACAATGAGCAGTTCTTC. This gives the protein CASSQGTSGYSYNEQFF.

This clonotype was seen only a few times. This rearrangement joins TRBV10-3 to TRBJ2-1; 10 nucleotides line up with TRBD1. This CDR3 contains 14 residues. Germline CDR1 reads ENHRY; CDR2 reads SYGVKD. The trim removed 6 bases at V and 6 bases at J, leaving 5 bases unmatched. This CDR3 reads CAIRARTGGNEQFF. The CDR3 region has the DNA TGTGCCATCAGGGCAAGGACAGGGGGCAATGAGCAGTTCTTC.

CDR3 bases: TGCAGTGCTAGTGGGACTCCCGGGGGGGAGCTGTTTTTT. This gives the protein CSASGTPGGELFF. J is TRBJ2-2 and V is TRBV20-1; possibly TRBD2 for D (6 bases). The germline gives CDR1 DFQATT, CDR2 SNEGSKA (reference sequence). The CDR3 is made up of 13 amino acids. Trimming took off 3 bases at V and 8 bases at J, with 13 bases between the two ends.

This clonotype was observed a few times. The CDR3 region is CASSEWGQGTETQYF. In DNA form, the CDR3 reads TGTGCCAGTAGTGAATGGGGACAGGGAACAGAGACCCAGTACTTC. The chain uses TRBV19 and TRBJ2-5, with TRBD1 identical over 9 bases. Trimming cost V 5 bases and J 4 bases; bases outside gene matches: 8. The germline V gene has CDR1 LNHDA and CDR2 SQIVND (reference sequence). The CDR3 runs to 15 residues.

In its sample, this clonotype was seen many times. This chain uses TRBV9 with TRBJ2-7, with 8 nucleotides matching TRBD1. The V gene's germline CDR1 is SGDLS and CDR2 YYNGEE. This CDR3 is 15 amino acids long. V gave up 3 bases and J gave up 6 bases; unmatched junction bases: 11. CDR3 DNA sequence: TGTGCCAGCAGCGAGAGCCCAGGGGGCTTTGGCGAGCAGTACTTC. Translation: CASSESPGGFGEQYF. The full variable domain, its missing parts supplied by reference TRBV9 and TRBJ2-7, is DSGVTQTPKHLITATGQRVTLRCSPRSGDLSVYWYQQSLDQGLQFLIQYYNGEERAKGNILERFSAQQFPDLHSELNLSSLELGDSALYFCASSESPGGFGEQYFGPGTRLTVT.

This clonotype was counted between two and nine times. The junction and the germline gene differ at one end; a read error may be behind it. The rearrangement uses TRBV29-1 and TRBJ2-1; 8 bases are a match to TRBD1. The DNA end is a closer match to TRBJ2-7, so the J assignment may be wrong. Germline-derived CDR1 and CDR2 are SQVTM and ANQGSEA. The CDR3 is made up of 14 amino acids. Here the CDR3 DNA reads TGCAGCGTAGAAGGACAGGGCGATAACAATGAGCAGTACTTC. Translating gives CSVEGQGDNNEQYF.

The V and J genes are TRBV7-3 and TRBJ2-1; TRBD2 matches 12 bases. CDR3 size: 18 residues. Germline V gene lookup returns CDR1 SGHTA and CDR2 FQGTGA. The junction had 11 bases not matched to a gene; V was cut back by 5 bases and J by 3 bases. CDR3 residues: CASSIRPTSGRNYNEQFF. CDR3 nucleotides: TGTGCCAGCAGCATCCGCCCCACTAGCGGGAGGAACTACAATGAGCAGTTCTTC.

A remark on this clonotype: An end of the junction does not agree with germline; a read error may underlie this. V is TRBV20-1 and J is TRBJ2-3, with D unresolved. This CDR3 has 13 residues. From germline, CDR1 is DFQATT and CDR2 SNEGSKA (reference sequence). The CDR3 protein is CSAPSRLTETQYF. For the CDR3, the DNA is TGCAGTGCCCCAAGCCGTCTCACAGAGACGCAGTATTTT.

Remarks on this clonotype: A read error may explain this, as a much larger clone is one base away. The chain joins TRBV10-3 to TRBJ2-1; no definite D call. From germline, CDR1 is ENHRY and CDR2 SYGVKD. CDR3 length: 12 amino acids. With 5 bases removed from V and 7 bases from J, the gap between germline ends came to 9 bases. CDR3 region: CAISSGQNEQFF. CDR3 DNA sequence: TGTGCCATCAGTTCGGGTCAGAATGAGCAGTTCTTC.

The V and J genes are TRBV3-1 and TRBJ2-7; the D gene is possibly TRBD1 (6 bases). The ends were cut back, 4 bases at V and 0 bases at J, with 13 bases in the middle. This CDR3 is built from 15 residues. Germline V gives CDR1 LGHDT, CDR2 YNNKEL (reference sequence). In DNA form, the CDR3 reads TGTGCCAGCAGCCCCATGGGGGCCCTCTCCTACGAGCAGTACTTC. It yields the protein CASSPMGALSYEQYF.